This is a list of T cell receptor beta chains from one sample in a study of T cell repertoires in cytomegalovirus infection. These TCRs are of unknown antigen specificity. Each CDR3 protein is one row after TCRdb ran MiXCR on the reads. The table lists approximately 1,000,000 distinct CDR3 sequences, less than 40% of them singletons. Material: cultured CD8+ T cells from PBMCs, obtained from culture after CMV antigen stimulation. The receptor set was obtained from a human donor in good health (CMV status not recorded). Some clones in this sample may be carry-over from other donors' samples. Both conserved end residues are part of each CDR3. Each record gives: V gene, D gene, J gene, clone size, CDR3 DNA, CDR3 protein. A D gene is named only where the DNA matches it firmly. Clone size is not always given. Where it is, it says once, few, many or a class for expanded clones.

V: TRBV6-2/TRBV6-3; D: TRBD1; J: TRBJ2-1; size: -; DNA: TGTGCCAGCAGTTACGCGGCAGGGGGATACAATGAGCAGTTCTTC; CDR3: CASSYAAGGYNEQFF
V: TRBV7-9; D: -; J: TRBJ2-3; size: many; DNA: TGTGCCAGCAGCTCTACAGTGACAGATACGCAGTATTTT; CDR3: CASSSTVTDTQYF
V: TRBV10-3; D: TRBD2; J: TRBJ2-5; size: once; DNA: TGTGCCATCAGTGGAGCGGGGGGACCCCAGTACTTC; CDR3: CAISGAGGPQYF
V: TRBV13; D: -; J: TRBJ2-1; size: few; DNA: TGTGCCAGCAGCTACCGACATGTTCGGGGACTTTCGGATGAGCAGTTCTTC; CDR3: CASSYRHVRGLSDEQFF
V: TRBV7-9; D: -; J: TRBJ1-3; size: few; DNA: TGTGCCAGCAGTTCCCTCGGTTACGGAGGGTTTGGAAACACCATATATTTT; CDR3: CASSSLGYGGFGNTIYF
V: TRBV12-3/TRBV12-4; D: -; J: TRBJ1-5; size: -; DNA: TGTGCCAGCAGTTTATCGGCTGGGCTTCCCCAGCATTTT; CDR3: CASSLSAGLPQHF
V: TRBV19; D: -; J: TRBJ2-7; size: few; DNA: TGTGCCAGTAGTCGCGGCAGCGGATCCTACGAGCAGTACTTC; CDR3: CASSRGSGSYEQYF
V: TRBV20-1; D: -; J: TRBJ1-1; size: -; DNA: TGCAGTGCTAGGGGACAGAACACTGAAGCTTTCTTT; CDR3: CSARGQNTEAFF
V: TRBV7-9; D: -; J: TRBJ2-1; size: few; DNA: TGTGCCAGCAGCTTAGGGGGTACCCACAATGAGCAGTTCTTC; CDR3: CASSLGGTHNEQFF
V: TRBV20-1; D: -; J: TRBJ2-1; size: once; DNA: TGCAGTGCTAGGTTTCTGTCGGGGTTTTCATCAAACAATGAGCAGTTCTTC; CDR3: CSARFLSGFSSNNEQFF
V: TRBV27; D: TRBD2; J: TRBJ2-5; size: many; DNA: TGTGCCAGCAGTCTTAGCGGGGAGACCCAGTACTTC; CDR3: CASSLSGETQYF
V: TRBV6-5; D: -; J: TRBJ1-2; size: few; DNA: TGTGCCAGCAGTTACTCGGCAGTTCGGGGCTACACCTTC; CDR3: CASSYSAVRGYTF
V: TRBV7-2; D: TRBD1; J: TRBJ1-2; size: few; DNA: TGTGCCAGCAGCCCGGTTGGGGACAGCTATGGCTACACCTTC; CDR3: CASSPVGDSYGYTF
V: TRBV7-6; D: -; J: TRBJ2-7; size: -; DNA: TGTGCCAGCAGCTTGGCGGGGGCTTTTGAGCAGTACTTC; CDR3: CASSLAGAFEQYF
V: TRBV27; D: -; J: TRBJ2-3; size: -; DNA: TGTGCCAGCAGTTACTCAGGGAGAGATACGCAGTATTTT; CDR3: CASSYSGRDTQYF
V: TRBV19; D: -; J: TRBJ2-2; size: -; DNA: TGTGCCAGTAATTGGGGGAAAGGGGAGCTGTTTTTT; CDR3: CASNWGKGELFF
V: TRBV4-1; D: TRBD1; J: TRBJ1-3; size: -; DNA: TGCGCCAGCAGCCAAGTAAGGGGGCCTGGAAACACCATATATTTT; CDR3: CASSQVRGPGNTIYF
V: TRBV19; D: -; J: TRBJ2-7; size: few; DNA: TGTGCCAATCAAATGGCGGAAGGCTCCTACGAGCAGTACTTC; CDR3: CANQMAEGSYEQYF
V: TRBV4-1; D: -; J: TRBJ2-1; size: many; DNA: TGCGCCAGCAGCCATCCCTCTCAGGGAGTGAGGAATGAGCAGTTCTTC; CDR3: CASSHPSQGVRNEQFF
V: TRBV27; D: -; J: TRBJ1-1; size: many; DNA: TGTGCCAGCAGTTTTGCTAGTGGGATCGGCACTGAAGCTTTCTTT; CDR3: CASSFASGIGTEAFF
V: TRBV27; D: TRBD1; J: TRBJ2-5; size: -; DNA: TGTGCCAGCAGTGCCCGCCTCGGGGACAGCCGAGCACAAGAGACCCAGTACTTC; CDR3: CASSARLGDSRAQETQYF
V: TRBV10-3; D: -; J: TRBJ1-3; size: few; DNA: TGTGCCAGCGGACTGGGCTCTGGAAACACCATATATTTT; CDR3: CASGLGSGNTIYF
V: TRBV6-5; D: -; J: TRBJ2-1; size: -; DNA: TGTGTCAGCAGTACCTTGACAAGCCGGGGGAATGAGCAGTTCTTC; CDR3: CVSSTLTSRGNEQFF
V: TRBV4-3; D: -; J: TRBJ1-2; size: few; DNA: TGCGCCAGCAGCCAAACGAGAGTATTAGATGGCTACACCTTC; CDR3: CASSQTRVLDGYTF
V: TRBV4-1; D: TRBD1; J: TRBJ1-1; size: few; DNA: TGCGCCAGCAGCCGGGCAGGGGGCCATCTTGAAGCTTTCTTT; CDR3: CASSRAGGHLEAFF
V: TRBV20-1; D: -; J: TRBJ2-7; size: -; DNA: TGCAGTGCTAGATCGCGGGACGGGGGATCATACGAGCAGTACTTC; CDR3: CSARSRDGGSYEQYF
V: TRBV6-2/TRBV6-3; D: TRBD2; J: TRBJ2-1; size: -; DNA: TGTGCCAGCAGTTTTCCCCTAGGACTAGCGGACAATGAGCAGTTCTTC; CDR3: CASSFPLGLADNEQFF
V: TRBV7-6; D: -; J: TRBJ1-5; size: many; DNA: TGTGCCAGCAGCTTAGGGGCCAGTAATCAGCCCCAGCATTTT; CDR3: CASSLGASNQPQHF
V: TRBV7-8; D: TRBD1; J: TRBJ2-5; size: many; DNA: TGTGCCAGCAGCGCGGGACAGGGGTTCCAAGAGACCCAGTACTTC; CDR3: CASSAGQGFQETQYF
V: TRBV7-8; D: -; J: TRBJ1-6; size: many; DNA: TGTGCCAGCAGCTTACCCTCCCTAGACTATATTGATTCACCCCTCCACTTT; CDR3: CASSLPSLDYIDSPLHF
V: TRBV9; D: TRBD2; J: TRBJ2-3; size: -; DNA: TGTGCCAGCAGTCCACGCGGGGGGCAAACAGATACGCAGTATTTT; CDR3: CASSPRGGQTDTQYF
V: TRBV9; D: -; J: TRBJ2-5; size: -; DNA: TGTGCCAGCAGCGTAGGAGAACGGGCGAAGGAGACCCAGTACTTC; CDR3: CASSVGERAKETQYF
V: TRBV29-1; D: -; J: TRBJ2-7; size: few; DNA: TGCAGCATTTACGTCCCCTACGAGCAGTACTTC; CDR3: CSIYVPYEQYF
V: TRBV7-9; D: TRBD1; J: TRBJ2-1; size: many; DNA: TGTGCCAGCAGCTTAGCCGGACAGGGTAGGGTCAATGAGCAGTTCTTC; CDR3: CASSLAGQGRVNEQFF
V: TRBV7-2; D: -; J: TRBJ2-2; size: few; DNA: TGTGCCAGCAGCTCCTTACAGGGAACCGGGGAGCTGTTTTTT; CDR3: CASSSLQGTGELFF
V: TRBV4-3; D: TRBD1; J: TRBJ1-1; size: -; DNA: TGCGCCAGCAGCCAAGAGGACAGGGTTAACACTGAAGCTTTCTTT; CDR3: CASSQEDRVNTEAFF
V: TRBV6-2/TRBV6-3; D: TRBD1; J: TRBJ2-1; size: -; DNA: TGTGCCAGTTCAGTTATTAGTACAGGGGGAAATGAGCAGTTCTTC; CDR3: CASSVISTGGNEQFF
V: TRBV5-1; D: TRBD1; J: TRBJ2-1; size: many; DNA: TGCGCCAGCAGCTTAGGGGGCTTTTCCTACAATGAGCAGTTCTTC; CDR3: CASSLGGFSYNEQFF
V: TRBV12-3/TRBV12-4; D: -; J: TRBJ1-6; size: few; DNA: TGTGCCAGCAGTTTCCCGGACATCCGGCGGGTTTCACCCCTCCACTTT; CDR3: CASSFPDIRRVSPLHF
V: TRBV7-9; D: -; J: TRBJ2-2; size: few; DNA: TGTGCCAGCAGCTTAGCCCTAGGTGCGAACACCGGGGAGCTGTTTTTT; CDR3: CASSLALGANTGELFF
V: TRBV7-6; D: -; J: TRBJ2-6; size: many; DNA: TGTGCCAGCAGCTTCCGCCGGGATGACTCTGGGGCCAACGTCCTGACTTTC; CDR3: CASSFRRDDSGANVLTF
V: TRBV19; D: -; J: TRBJ1-4; size: few; DNA: TGTGCCAGTAGTCCAACTACGGGACCGGAAGGAATGTCATACTTGGGCGAAAAACTGTTTTTT; CDR3: CASSPTTGPEGMSYLGEKLFF
V: TRBV6-5; D: -; J: TRBJ2-6; size: -; DNA: TGTGCCAGCAGTTCAGGGGCCTCTGGGGCCAACGTCCTGACTTTC; CDR3: CASSSGASGANVLTF
V: TRBV2; D: -; J: TRBJ2-1; size: few; DNA: TGTGCCAGCCCGGGGGAAAGGCGCAATGAGCAGTTCTTC; CDR3: CASPGERRNEQFF
V: TRBV7-6; D: -; J: TRBJ1-4; size: -; DNA: TGTGCCAGCAGCTTACGAGCCGGCGGGGAAAAACTGTTTTTT; CDR3: CASSLRAGGEKLFF
V: TRBV6-2/TRBV6-3; D: TRBD1; J: TRBJ2-1; size: -; DNA: TGTGCCAGCCAGGGGGAAGGCTACAATGAGCAGTTCTTC; CDR3: CASQGEGYNEQFF
V: TRBV6-5; D: -; J: TRBJ2-2; size: few; DNA: TGTGCCAGCAGTTCTCTAGCTCGGAACGGGGAGCTGTTTTTT; CDR3: CASSSLARNGELFF
V: TRBV24-1; D: -; J: TRBJ2-3; size: -; DNA: TGTGCCACCAGTGATTCTCCGGGTACGCAGTATTTT; CDR3: CATSDSPGTQYF
V: TRBV7-6; D: TRBD1; J: TRBJ2-1; size: few; DNA: TGTGCCAGCAGTCCCGCACAGGGGTCAACCTACAATGAGCAGTTCTTC; CDR3: CASSPAQGSTYNEQFF
V: TRBV7-2; D: -; J: TRBJ1-1; size: few; DNA: TGTGCCAGCAGTTTCGAGGGGATTGGGACTGAAGCTTTCTTT; CDR3: CASSFEGIGTEAFF
V: TRBV27; D: TRBD1; J: TRBJ1-6; size: many; DNA: TGTGCCAGCAGCTGGATCCGGACAGGGATTTTTGATTCACCCCTCCACTTT; CDR3: CASSWIRTGIFDSPLHF
V: TRBV5-4; D: -; J: TRBJ1-6; size: few; DNA: TGTGCCAGCAGCCGTACGGGAGGGGCGAATTCACCCCTCCACTTT; CDR3: CASSRTGGANSPLHF
V: TRBV5-6; D: TRBD1; J: TRBJ1-5; size: -; DNA: TGTGCCAGCAGCCTAAACAGGGGGCGCGAGCAGCCCCAGCATTTT; CDR3: CASSLNRGREQPQHF
V: TRBV7-9; D: TRBD1; J: TRBJ2-3; size: -; DNA: TGTGCCAGCAGCTCTGACAGGGGTCCAGATACGCAGTATTTT; CDR3: CASSSDRGPDTQYF
V: TRBV27; D: TRBD1; J: TRBJ1-2; size: -; DNA: TGTGCCAGCAGCGCCGGACAGGGGGCTAACCTTAACTATGGCTACACCTTC; CDR3: CASSAGQGANLNYGYTF